This TCR beta chain was retrieved from a study of blood T cells in healthy people across ages. Study-level information: Using template switching, researchers captured about one barcoded beta molecule for each two T cells.

The authors ran a second PCR of about 6 to 11 cycles using a sample-barcoded 5' primer and a J-beta primer mix. TCRdb redid the calling of the 5' RACE reads with MiXCR, one entry per CDR3 protein. The data show roughly 700,000 distinct CDR3 sequences, 49% seen once. Germline values: CDR1 DFQATT, CDR2 SNEGSKA (reference sequence). V was shortened by 3 bases and J by 1 base, with 6 bases between the two germline ends. The CDR3 extends over 12 amino acids. This clonotype was seen more than once but under ten times. Roughly 9 milliliters of peripheral blood were drawn from each donor. The chain carries TRBV20-1 and TRBJ2-5, with D perhaps matching TRBD2 (6 bases). This sequence originates from a woman aged 55-69 years in good health. Material: blood. CDR3 loop: CSARTSQETQYF. DNA for the CDR3: TGCAGTGCTAGGACTAGCCAAGAGACCCAGTACTTC.